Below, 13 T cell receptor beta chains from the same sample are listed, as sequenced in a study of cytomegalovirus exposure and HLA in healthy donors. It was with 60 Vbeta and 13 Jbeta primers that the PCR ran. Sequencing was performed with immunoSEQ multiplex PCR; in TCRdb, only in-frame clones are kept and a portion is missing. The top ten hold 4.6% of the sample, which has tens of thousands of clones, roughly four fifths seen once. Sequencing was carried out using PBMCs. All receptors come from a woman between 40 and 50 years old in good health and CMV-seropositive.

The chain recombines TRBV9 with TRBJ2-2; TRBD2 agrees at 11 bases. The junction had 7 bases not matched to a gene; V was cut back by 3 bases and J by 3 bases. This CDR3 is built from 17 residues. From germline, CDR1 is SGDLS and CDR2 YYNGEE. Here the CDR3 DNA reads TGTGCCAGCAGCGCCCCCGGGACTAGCGGTTACACCGGGGAGCTGTTTTTT. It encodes CASSAPGTSGYTGELFF.

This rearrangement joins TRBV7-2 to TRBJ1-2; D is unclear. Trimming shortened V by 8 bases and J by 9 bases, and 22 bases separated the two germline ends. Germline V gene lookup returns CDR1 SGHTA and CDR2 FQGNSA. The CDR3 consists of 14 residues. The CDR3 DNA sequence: TGTGCCAGCGGGCGTACGGCTCCGGGAAGTCGCTACACCTTC. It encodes CASGRTAPGSRYTF.

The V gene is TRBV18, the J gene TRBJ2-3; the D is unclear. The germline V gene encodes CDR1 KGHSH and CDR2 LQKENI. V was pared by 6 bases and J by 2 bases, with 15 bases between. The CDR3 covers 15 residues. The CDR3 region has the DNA TGTGCCAGCTCCTCCCTGGGCCCCCCCACAGATACGCAGTATTTT. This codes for CASSSLGPPTDTQYF. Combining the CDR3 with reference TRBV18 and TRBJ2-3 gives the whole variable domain NAGVMQNPRHLVRRRGQEARLRCSPMKGHSHVYWYRQLPEEGLKFMVYLQKENIIDESGMPKERFSAEFPKEGPSILRIQQVVRGDSAAYFCASSSLGPPTDTQYFGPGTRLTVL.

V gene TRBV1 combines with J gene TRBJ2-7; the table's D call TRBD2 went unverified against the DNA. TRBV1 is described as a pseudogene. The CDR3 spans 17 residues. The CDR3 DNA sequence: TGCACCAGCAGCCCCGGAATGGGAGGGGGAAGAACCCACGAGCAGTACTTC. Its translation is CTSSPGMGGGRTHEQYF.

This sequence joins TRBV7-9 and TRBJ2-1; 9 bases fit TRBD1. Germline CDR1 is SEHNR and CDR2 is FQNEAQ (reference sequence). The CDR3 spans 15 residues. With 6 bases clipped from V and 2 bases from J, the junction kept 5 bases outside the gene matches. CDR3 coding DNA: TGTGCCAGCAGTTCGACAGGGGGTCCCTACAATGAGCAGTTCTTC. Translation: CASSSTGGPYNEQFF.

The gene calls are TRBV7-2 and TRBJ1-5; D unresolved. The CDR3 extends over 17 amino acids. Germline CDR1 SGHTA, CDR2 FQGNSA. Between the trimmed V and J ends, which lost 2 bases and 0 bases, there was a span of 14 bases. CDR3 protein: CASSLIPTHYSNQPQHF. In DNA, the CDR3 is TGTGCCAGCAGCTTAATCCCAACACATTATAGCAATCAGCCCCAGCATTTT.

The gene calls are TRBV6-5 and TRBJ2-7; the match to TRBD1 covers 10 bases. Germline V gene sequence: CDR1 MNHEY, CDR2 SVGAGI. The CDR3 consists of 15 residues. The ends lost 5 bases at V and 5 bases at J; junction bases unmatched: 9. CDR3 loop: CASSRTGTGVNEQYF. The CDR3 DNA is TGTGCCAGCAGTAGAACCGGGACAGGGGTTAACGAGCAGTACTTC.

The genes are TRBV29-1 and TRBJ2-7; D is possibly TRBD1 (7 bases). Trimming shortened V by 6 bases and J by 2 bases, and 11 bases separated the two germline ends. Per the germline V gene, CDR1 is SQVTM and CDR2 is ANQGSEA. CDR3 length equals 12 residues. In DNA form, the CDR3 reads TGCAGCGTGCGGGACAGCACCTACGAGCAGTACTTC. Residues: CSVRDSTYEQYF.

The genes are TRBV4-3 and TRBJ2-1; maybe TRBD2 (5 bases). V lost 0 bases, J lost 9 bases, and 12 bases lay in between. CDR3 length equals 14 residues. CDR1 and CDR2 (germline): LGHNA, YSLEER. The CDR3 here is CASSQDEGVGEQFF. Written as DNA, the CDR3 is TGCGCCAGCAGCCAAGACGAGGGAGTCGGTGAGCAGTTCTTC.

The CDR3 coding sequence is TGTGCCAGCAGCTTGTATTCTCGGTTAAACACTGAAGCTTTCTTT. This translates into CASSLYSRLNTEAFF. The chain employs TRBV5-4 and TRBJ1-1, with D unresolved. CDR1 and CDR2 from the germline V gene are SGHNT and YYREEE (reference sequence). V gave up 1 base and J gave up 2 bases, with 12 bases separating them. This CDR3 region has 15 residues.

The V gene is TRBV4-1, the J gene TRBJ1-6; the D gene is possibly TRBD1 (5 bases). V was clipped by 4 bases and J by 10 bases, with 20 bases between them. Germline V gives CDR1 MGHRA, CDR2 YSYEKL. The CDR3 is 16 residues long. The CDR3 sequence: CASSRPPQGIDSPLHF. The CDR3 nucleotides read TGCGCCAGCAGCCGACCTCCTCAGGGAATTGACTCACCCCTCCACTTT.

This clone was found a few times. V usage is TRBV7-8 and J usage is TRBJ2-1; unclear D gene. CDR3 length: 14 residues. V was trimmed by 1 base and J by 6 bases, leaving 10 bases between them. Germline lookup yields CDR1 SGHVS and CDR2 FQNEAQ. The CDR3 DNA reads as TGTGCCAGCAGCTTAGTAACCTCGGGCAATGAGCAGTTCTTC. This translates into CASSLVTSGNEQFF.

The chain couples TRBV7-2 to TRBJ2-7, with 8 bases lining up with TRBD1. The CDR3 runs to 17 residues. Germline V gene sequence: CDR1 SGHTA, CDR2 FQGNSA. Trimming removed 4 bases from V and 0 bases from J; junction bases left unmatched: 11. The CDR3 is CASSSGQGRARSYEQYF. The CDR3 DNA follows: TGTGCCAGCAGCTCAGGACAGGGTAGAGCCCGCTCCTACGAGCAGTACTTC.